One and the same sample provided the 10 T cell receptor delta chains below, sequenced in a study of gamma-delta chains in newborns, infants, children. TCRdb re-called the reads via CATT. This table holds roughly 5,200 delta-chain clones, roughly 5.5% found once. The sequencing sample was made of blood. All receptors come from a child who was a newborn, infant or young child, either healthy, febrile or measles-vaccinated (not recorded which).

This clone is medium-sized in the sample. CDR3 amino acids: CACDTVDTGGYGAAQLFF. For the CDR3, the DNA is TGTGCCTGTGACACCGTGGATACTGGGGGATACGGGGCAGCACAACTCTTCTTT. This chain links TRDV2 with TRDJ2; 13 bases are a match to TRDD3. V gave up 0 bases and J gave up 6 bases; unmatched junction bases: 9. Germline V gene lookup returns CDR1 GEAIGNYY and CDR2 EKD. The CDR3 spans 18 residues.

This chain connects TRDV2 to TRDJ1; perhaps TRDD2 as D (6 bases). From germline, CDR1 is GEAIGNYY and CDR2 EKD. This CDR3 is 22 amino acids long. Trimming cost V 3 bases and J 2 bases, with 36 bases left between them. CDR3 DNA sequence: TGTGCCTGTGACGCCGGCTTCCTTTCTGCTCGCCGAACCGGGGCAATGACCGATAAACTCATCTTT. It encodes CACDAGFLSARRTGAMTDKLIF.

Judged by abundance, this clone is medium-sized. This sequence joins TRDV2 and TRDJ2, with TRDD3 matching over 9 bases. The germline CDR1 and CDR2 sequences are GEAIGNYY and EKD. The CDR3 spans 17 residues. The V segment lost 3 bases and the J segment 0 bases; nucleotides outside the gene matches: 7. The CDR3 spells CACDRLGDLALTAQLFF. In DNA form, the CDR3 reads TGTGCCTGTGACCGTCTGGGGGATCTTGCTTTGACAGCACAACTCTTCTTT.

The V gene went uncalled, while the J gene is TRDJ3; the table's D call TRDD3 went unverified against the DNA. The CDR3 has 24 residues. The CDR3 sequence: CACDTATSTGGYGGVSWDTRQMFF. CDR3 coding DNA: TGTGCCTGTGACACCGCCACTAGTACTGGGGGATACGGTGGTGTGTCTTGGGACACCCGACAGATGTTTTTC.

In its sample, this clone ranks as medium-sized. This chain uses TRDV1 with TRDJ2, with unresolved D. The CDR3 has 13 residues. The V end was cut by 11 bases, the J end by 5 bases, with 15 bases between. CDR1 is TSWWSYY, CDR2 QGS, per germline. The CDR3 bases are TGTGCTGTGCTGGCTACTGTTACAGCACAACTCTTCTTT. Translating gives CAVLATVTAQLFF.

This clone is medium-sized (0.01 to 0.1%) in the sample. At the DNA level, this CDR3 is encoded by other sequences in the same sample as well. The chain uses TRDV2 and TRDJ3; 9 bases align to TRDD3. The CDR3 is 18 residues long. Trimming removed 0 bases from V and 0 bases from J; junction bases left unmatched: 2. Germline V lookup: CDR1 GEAIGNYY, CDR2 EKD. Here the CDR3 DNA reads TGTGCCTGTGACACCTACTGGGGGAGCTCCTGGGACACCCGACAGATGTTTTTC. This sequence encodes CACDTYWGSSWDTRQMFF.

This clone was observed a few times. The chain couples TRDV1 to TRDJ1, with 10 bases identical to TRDD3. Trimming removed 2 bases from V and 2 bases from J; junction bases left unmatched: 14. The length of the CDR3 is 19 residues. Germline V lookup: CDR1 TSWWSYY, CDR2 QGS. The CDR3 reads CALGENCNPTGGSTDKLIF. The CDR3 DNA reads TGTGCTCTTGGGGAAAATTGTAACCCCACTGGGGGATCTACCGATAAACTCATCTTT.

As concerns this clone: An end of the junction does not agree with germline; a read error may underlie this. The chain joins TRDV2 to TRDJ1; 7 bases align to TRDD3. Germline lookup yields CDR1 GEAIGNYY and CDR2 EKD. The length of the CDR3 is 14 residues. The CDR3 region is CACGTLGAFDKLIF. CDR3 DNA: TGTGCCTGTGGCACCCTGGGGGCCTTCGATAAACTCATCTTT.

By frequency in the sample, this clone is medium-sized. This chain links TRDV2 with TRDJ2; 7 bases fit TRDD3. V trimming: 4 bases; J trimming: 4 bases; junction bases outside the gene matches: 8. The CDR3 is made up of 15 amino acids. Germline CDR1 and CDR2: GEAIGNYY and EKD. The CDR3 region has the DNA TGTGCCTGTGAGTCGCTGGGGGGCCCGACAGCACAACTCTTCTTT. It codes for CACESLGGPTAQLFF.

This clone is labeled as medium-sized. This sequence joins TRDV2 and TRDJ1; 13 bases line up with TRDD3. This CDR3 contains 16 residues. Germline V gene data show CDR1 as GEAIGNYY and CDR2 as EKD. Trimming at V came to 2 bases and at J to 4 bases, leaving 6 bases not matched to a gene. The CDR3 sequence is CACDNVLGDTVDKLIF. CDR3 DNA sequence: TGTGCCTGTGACAACGTACTGGGGGATACGGTCGATAAACTCATCTTT.